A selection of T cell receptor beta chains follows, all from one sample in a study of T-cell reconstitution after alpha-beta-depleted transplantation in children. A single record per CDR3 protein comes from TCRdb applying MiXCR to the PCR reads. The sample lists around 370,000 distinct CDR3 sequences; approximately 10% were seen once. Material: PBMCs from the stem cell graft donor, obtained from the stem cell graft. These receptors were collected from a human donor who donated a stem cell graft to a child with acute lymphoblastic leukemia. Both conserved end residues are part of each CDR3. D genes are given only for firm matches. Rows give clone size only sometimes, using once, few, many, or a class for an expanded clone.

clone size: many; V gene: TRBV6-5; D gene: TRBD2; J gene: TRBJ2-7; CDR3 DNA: TGTGCCAGCAGTTACTCCCGGGGGGGGAGGTCCTACGAGCAGTACTTC; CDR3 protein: CASSYSRGGRSYEQYF
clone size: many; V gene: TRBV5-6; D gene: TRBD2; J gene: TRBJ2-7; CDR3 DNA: TGTGCCAGCAGCCAGGGACTAGCGGGAGGCTACGAGCAGTACTTC; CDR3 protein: CASSQGLAGGYEQYF
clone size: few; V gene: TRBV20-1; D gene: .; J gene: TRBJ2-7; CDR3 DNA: TGCAGTGCTAGAGGGCTGGACTCCTACGAGCAGTACTTC; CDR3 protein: CSARGLDSYEQYF
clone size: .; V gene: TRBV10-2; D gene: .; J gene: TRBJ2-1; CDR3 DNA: TGCGCCAGCAGTTATCGACCGGGAGAGACCTACAATGAGCAGTTCTTC; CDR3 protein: CASSYRPGETYNEQFF
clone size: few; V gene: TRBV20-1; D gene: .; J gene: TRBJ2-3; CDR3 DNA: TGCAGTGCTAGTGGGGCTGTTCTTAGCACAGATACGCAGTATTTT; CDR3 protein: CSASGAVLSTDTQYF
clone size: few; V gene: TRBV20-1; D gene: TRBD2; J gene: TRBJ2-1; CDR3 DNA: TGCAGTGCTAGAGACGGGAGGGAAATAGGCAATGAGCAGTTCTTC; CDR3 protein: CSARDGREIGNEQFF
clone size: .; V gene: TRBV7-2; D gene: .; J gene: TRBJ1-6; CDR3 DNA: TGTGCCAGCAGTCAAACGGGAGGGAGCTCCTATAATTCACCCCTCCACTTT; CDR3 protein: CASSQTGGSSYNSPLHF
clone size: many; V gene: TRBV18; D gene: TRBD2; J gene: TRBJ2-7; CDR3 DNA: TGTGCCAGCTCACCTTCCGGGACTAGCCTTTTCTACGAGCAGTACTTC; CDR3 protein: CASSPSGTSLFYEQYF
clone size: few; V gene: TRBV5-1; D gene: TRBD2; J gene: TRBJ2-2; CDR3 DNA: TGCGCCAGCAGCCGGACTAGCGGGAGTATAGCCGGGGAGCTGTTTTTT; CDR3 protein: CASSRTSGSIAGELFF
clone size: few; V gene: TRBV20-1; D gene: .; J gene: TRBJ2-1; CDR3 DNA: TGCAGTGCTAGAGATCCTTGGGGACCCCGGGACGATGAGCAGTTCTTC; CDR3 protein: CSARDPWGPRDDEQFF
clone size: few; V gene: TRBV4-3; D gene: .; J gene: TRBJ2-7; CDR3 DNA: TGCGCCAGCAGCCAAGACTGGGCAGACAGCTACGAGCAGTACTTC; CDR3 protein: CASSQDWADSYEQYF
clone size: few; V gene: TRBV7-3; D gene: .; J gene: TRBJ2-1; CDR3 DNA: TGTGCCAGCAGCTTAACTCCTAGCGCAAGCTCCTACAATGAGCAGTTCTTC; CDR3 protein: CASSLTPSASSYNEQFF
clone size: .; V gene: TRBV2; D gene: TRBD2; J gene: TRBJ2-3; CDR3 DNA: TGTGCCAGCACCCTAGCGGGAAACTTGGATACGCAGTATTTT; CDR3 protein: CASTLAGNLDTQYF
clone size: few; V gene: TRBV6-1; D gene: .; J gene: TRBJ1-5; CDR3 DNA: TGTGCCAGCAGTCTATTCAGGGGCTATAGCAATCAGCCCCAGCATTTT; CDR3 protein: CASSLFRGYSNQPQHF
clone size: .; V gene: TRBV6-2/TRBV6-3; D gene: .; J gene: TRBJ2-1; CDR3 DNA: TGTGCCAGCAGTTACGCTAGTCCTGGCTACAATGAGCAGTTCTTC; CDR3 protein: CASSYASPGYNEQFF
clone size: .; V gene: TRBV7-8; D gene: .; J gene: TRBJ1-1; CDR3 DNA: TGTGCCAGCAGCCGGTCCGGGACTGAAGCTTTCTTT; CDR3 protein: CASSRSGTEAFF
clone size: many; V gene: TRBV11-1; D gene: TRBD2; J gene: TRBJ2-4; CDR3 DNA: TGTGCCAGCAGCTTCGGGACTAGCGGACCAATAGCCAAAAACATTCAGTACTTC; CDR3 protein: CASSFGTSGPIAKNIQYF
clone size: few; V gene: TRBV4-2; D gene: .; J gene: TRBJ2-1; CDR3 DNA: TGTGCCAGCAGCCAAGATTCGAGCGGAGACTACAATGAGCAGTTCTTC; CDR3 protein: CASSQDSSGDYNEQFF
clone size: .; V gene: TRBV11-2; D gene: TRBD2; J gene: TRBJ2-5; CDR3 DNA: TGTGCCAGCAGCTTAACGGGACTAGCCCAAGAGACCCAGTACTTC; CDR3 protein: CASSLTGLAQETQYF
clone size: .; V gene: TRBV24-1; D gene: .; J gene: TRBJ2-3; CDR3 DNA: TGTGCCACCAGTGATTTCCTAAGGAAAACGCAGTATTTT; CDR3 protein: CATSDFLRKTQYF
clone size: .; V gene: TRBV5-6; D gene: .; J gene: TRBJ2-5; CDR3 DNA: TGTGCCAGCAGCGTTCGGGTTTCCAAGAGGACCCAGTACTTC; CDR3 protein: CASSVRVSKRTQYF
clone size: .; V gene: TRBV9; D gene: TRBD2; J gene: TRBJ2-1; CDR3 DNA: TGTGCCAGCAGCCCATTTAGCGGGCGTGTCTACAATGAGCAGTTCTTC; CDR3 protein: CASSPFSGRVYNEQFF
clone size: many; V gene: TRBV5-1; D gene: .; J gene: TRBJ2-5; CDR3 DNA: TGCGCCAGCAGCCGGAGTACTGAACAGACCCAGTACTTC; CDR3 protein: CASSRSTEQTQYF
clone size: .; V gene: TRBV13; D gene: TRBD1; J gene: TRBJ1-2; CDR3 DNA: TGTGCCAGCAGCGGCAGGACAGGGGGCTATGGCTACACCTTC; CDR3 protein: CASSGRTGGYGYTF
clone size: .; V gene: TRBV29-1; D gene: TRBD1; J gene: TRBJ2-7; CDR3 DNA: TGCAGCGTGACGGACAGGGGGTTCTACGAGCAGTACTTC; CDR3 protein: CSVTDRGFYEQYF
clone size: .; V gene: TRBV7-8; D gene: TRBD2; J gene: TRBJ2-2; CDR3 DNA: TGTGCCAGCTGGCCTTTTCGAGCGGGAGGGCCCTTTCAGAGTAGCGGGGAGCTGTTTTTT; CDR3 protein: CASWPFRAGGPFQSSGELFF
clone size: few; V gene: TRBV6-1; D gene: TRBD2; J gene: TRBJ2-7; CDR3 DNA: TGTGCCAGCAGTAGACTAGCGGGAGGTTTTTTCCGCGAGCAGTACTTC; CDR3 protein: CASSRLAGGFFREQYF
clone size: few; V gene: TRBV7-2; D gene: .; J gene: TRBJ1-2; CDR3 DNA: TGTGCCAGCAGCTTAGATTGGGGGAATTATGGCTACACCTTC; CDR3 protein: CASSLDWGNYGYTF
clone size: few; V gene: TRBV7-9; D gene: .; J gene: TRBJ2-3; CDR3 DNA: TGTGCCAGCAGCGCACAAGGAGGGGGCCCTTGGGATACGCAGTATTTT; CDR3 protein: CASSAQGGGPWDTQYF
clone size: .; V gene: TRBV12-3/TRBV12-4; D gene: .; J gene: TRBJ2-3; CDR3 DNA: TGTGCCAGCAGTTTTGCGGGATCCCCAGATACGCAGTATTTT; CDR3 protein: CASSFAGSPDTQYF
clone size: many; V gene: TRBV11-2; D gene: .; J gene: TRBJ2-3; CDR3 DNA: TGTGCCAGCAGCTTACTCAGGGCACTAGTTACAGATACGCAGTATTTT; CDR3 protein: CASSLLRALVTDTQYF
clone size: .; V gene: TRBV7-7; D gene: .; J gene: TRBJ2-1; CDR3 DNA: TGTGCTAGCAGCTTAGGAGTTGACAGCAATGAGCAGTTCTTC; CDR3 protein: CASSLGVDSNEQFF
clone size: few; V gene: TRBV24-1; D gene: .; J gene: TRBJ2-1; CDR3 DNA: TGTGCCACCAGTGATACGAAGGTGGTAAAAGGGTACAATGAGCAGTTCTTC; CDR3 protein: CATSDTKVVKGYNEQFF
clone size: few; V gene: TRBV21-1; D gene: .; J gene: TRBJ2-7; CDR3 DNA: TGTGCCAGCAGCAAATTATGGTACGAGCAGTACTTC; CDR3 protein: CASSKLWYEQYF
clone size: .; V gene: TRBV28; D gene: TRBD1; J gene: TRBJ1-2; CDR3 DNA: TGTGCCAGCAGTTGGGGGACAGACTATGGCTACACCTTC; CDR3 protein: CASSWGTDYGYTF
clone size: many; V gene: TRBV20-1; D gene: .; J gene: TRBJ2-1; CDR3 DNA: TGCAGTGCCAGACTGGTCTACAATGAGCAGTTCTTC; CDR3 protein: CSARLVYNEQFF
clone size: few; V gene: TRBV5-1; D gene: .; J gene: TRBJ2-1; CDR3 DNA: TGCGCCAGCTTTAGGGGGAATGAGCAGTTCTTC; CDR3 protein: CASFRGNEQFF
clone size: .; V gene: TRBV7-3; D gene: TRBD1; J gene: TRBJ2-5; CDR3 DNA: TGTGCCAGCAGCCTGAATCTGGGACAGGGGGCCCAGACCCAGTACTTC; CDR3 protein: CASSLNLGQGAQTQYF
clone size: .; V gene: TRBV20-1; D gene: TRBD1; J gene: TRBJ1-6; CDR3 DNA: TGCAGTGCTCAAGGACAGGGGTACAATTCACCCCTCCACTTT; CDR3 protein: CSAQGQGYNSPLHF
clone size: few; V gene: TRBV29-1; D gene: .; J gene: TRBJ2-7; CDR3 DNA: TGCAGCGTTGGGGTCGACGAGCAGTACTTC; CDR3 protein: CSVGVDEQYF
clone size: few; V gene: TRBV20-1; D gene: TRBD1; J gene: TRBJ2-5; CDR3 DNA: TGCAGTGCTCACAGGGGGCGCGGTGAGACCCAGTACTTC; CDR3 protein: CSAHRGRGETQYF
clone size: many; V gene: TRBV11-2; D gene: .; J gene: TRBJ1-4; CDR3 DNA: TGTGCCAGCAGCTTGACAGGAGAGAATGAAAAACTGTTTTTT; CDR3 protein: CASSLTGENEKLFF
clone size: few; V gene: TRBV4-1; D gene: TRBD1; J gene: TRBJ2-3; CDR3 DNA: TGCGCCAGCAGCCAAGAAGGGACAGGGATATCTAGCACAGATACGCAGTATTTT; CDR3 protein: CASSQEGTGISSTDTQYF
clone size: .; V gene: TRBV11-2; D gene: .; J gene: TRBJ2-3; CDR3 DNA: TGTGCCAGCAACAACCTAGGGGGGAGTCCTAGCACAGATACGCAGTATTTT; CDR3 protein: CASNNLGGSPSTDTQYF
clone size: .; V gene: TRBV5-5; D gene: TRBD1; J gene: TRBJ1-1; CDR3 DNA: TGTGCCAGCAGCTTGACAGGGGGCGAAACTTTCTTT; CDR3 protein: CASSLTGGETFF
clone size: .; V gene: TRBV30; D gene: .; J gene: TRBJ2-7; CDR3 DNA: TGTGCCTGCGGGACATCCGTCTACGAGCAGTACTTC; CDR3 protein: CACGTSVYEQYF
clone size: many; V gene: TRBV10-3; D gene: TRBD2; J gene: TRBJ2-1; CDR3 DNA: TGTGCCATCAGTACGGGAGGGGGCAATGAGCAGTTCTTC; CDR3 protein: CAISTGGGNEQFF
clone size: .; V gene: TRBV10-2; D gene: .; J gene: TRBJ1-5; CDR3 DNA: TGCGCCAGCAGAGATAAGGTCCGAGATAGCAATCAGCCCCAGCATTTT; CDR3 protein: CASRDKVRDSNQPQHF
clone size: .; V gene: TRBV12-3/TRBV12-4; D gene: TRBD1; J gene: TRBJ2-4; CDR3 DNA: TGTGCCAGCAGTTTGTGGGGACAGGGAACAAACATTCAGTACTTC; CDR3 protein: CASSLWGQGTNIQYF
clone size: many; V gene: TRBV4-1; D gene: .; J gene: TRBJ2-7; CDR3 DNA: TGCGCCAGCAGCCAAGATGGAGGGACTCGGATTAATGAGCAGTACTTC; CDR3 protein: CASSQDGGTRINEQYF